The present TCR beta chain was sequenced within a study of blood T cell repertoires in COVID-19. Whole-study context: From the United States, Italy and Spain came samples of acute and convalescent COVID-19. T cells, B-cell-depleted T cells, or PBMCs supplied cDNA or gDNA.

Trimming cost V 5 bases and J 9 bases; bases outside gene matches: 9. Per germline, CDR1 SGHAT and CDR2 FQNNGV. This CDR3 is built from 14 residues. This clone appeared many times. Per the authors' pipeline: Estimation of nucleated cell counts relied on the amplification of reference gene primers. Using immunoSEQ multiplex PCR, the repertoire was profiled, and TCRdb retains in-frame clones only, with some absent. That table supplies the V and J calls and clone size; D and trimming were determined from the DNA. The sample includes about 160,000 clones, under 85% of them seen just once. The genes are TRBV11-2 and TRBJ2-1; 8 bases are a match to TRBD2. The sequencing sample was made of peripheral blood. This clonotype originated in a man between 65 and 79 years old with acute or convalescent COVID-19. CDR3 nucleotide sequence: TGTGCCAGCAGCCCCCCGGGACTAGGGGCTGAGCAGTTCTTC. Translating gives CASSPPGLGAEQFF.